Below are 14 T cell receptor beta chains sequenced from a single sample in a study of blood T cells in healthy people across ages (dated by TCRdb to between 2014 and 2016). The protocol used for the library was 5' RACE. The instrument was an Illumina HiSeq 2500. A second PCR of roughly 6 to 11 cycles was run with a J-beta primer mix and a sample-barcoded 5' primer. The public reads were quality trimmed at Q25 with fastp and then assembled into clones with MiXCR by TCRdb, keeping productive beta chains. Each CDR3 protein appears once, grouped with its most common genes and DNA. The sample records around 800,000 distinct CDR3 sequences, roughly 44% of which are singletons. The top ten hold approximately 19% of the sample. The source material was blood. The receptor set was obtained from a man aged 55 to 70 in good health.

This chain links TRBV25-1 with TRBJ1-2, with 8 bases lining up with TRBD1. The germline gives CDR1 MGHDK, CDR2 SYGVNS. The CDR3 runs 13 residues. Trimming at V came to 6 bases and at J to 8 bases, leaving 8 bases not matched to a gene. The chain's CDR3 is CASSGTGSCGYTF. In nucleotides, the CDR3 is TGTGCCAGCAGCGGGACAGGCTCTTGCGGCTACACCTTC.

This chain links TRBV21-1 with TRBJ1-6; whether TRBD1, the table's D call, matches the DNA was not checked. TRBV21-1 is described as a pseudogene. The CDR3 is 18 amino acids. Written as DNA, the CDR3 is TGTGCCAGCAGCCTTCTAATCCCGGGACAGAAAAATAATTCACCCCTCCACTTT. Its protein product is CASSLLIPGQKNNSPLHF.

Worth noting for this clonotype: This may be a read error, as it is one base from a much larger clone. The genes are TRBV15 and TRBJ1-2; the D gene is possibly TRBD1 (6 bases). The germline gives CDR1 LNHNV, CDR2 YYDKDF (reference sequence). The V end was cut by 0 bases, the J end by 10 bases, with 12 bases between. This CDR3 region has 13 residues. CDR3 region: CATSRDRGSDYTF. The CDR3 DNA follows: TGTGCCACCAGCAGAGACAGGGGCAGTGACTACACCTTC.

V is TRBV7-8 and J is TRBJ2-5; D not resolved. V lost 3 bases and J lost 7, with 12 bases in between. The CDR3 has 13 residues. CDR1 and CDR2 (germline): SGHVS, FQNEAQ. The CDR3 nucleotides are TGTGCCAGCAGCTTGCAAGACCTGGGGACCCAGTACTTC. Translated, it gives CASSLQDLGTQYF. Filled out from reference TRBV7-8 and TRBJ2-5, the complete variable domain reads GAGVSQSPRYKVAKRGQDVALRCDPISGHVSLFWYQQALGQGPEFLTYFQNEAQLDKSGLPSDRFFAERPEGSVSTLKIQRTQQEDSAVYLCASSLQDLGTQYFGPGTRLLVL.

This rearrangement joins TRBV7-9 to TRBJ2-6; a possible D gene is TRBD2 (6 bases). The CDR3 extends over 19 amino acids. With 1 base removed from V and 0 bases from J, the gap between germline ends came to 16 bases. CDR1 is SEHNR, CDR2 FQNEAQ, per germline (reference sequence). The CDR3 sequence is CASSLGGDGRYSGANVLTF. The CDR3 DNA is TGTGCCAGCAGCTTAGGGGGGGACGGACGATACTCTGGGGCCAACGTCCTGACTTTC.

The chain carries TRBV6-2 or TRBV6-3 and TRBJ1-2; 7 nucleotides align to TRBD1. Germline V gene data show CDR1 as MNHEY and CDR2 as SVGEGT. V lost 6 bases, J lost 4 bases, and 8 bases stayed unmatched. The CDR3 spans 14 residues. For the CDR3, the DNA is TGTGCCAGCAGGCACTCGACAGGGCGCTATGGCTACACCTTC. This codes for CASRHSTGRYGYTF.

This clonotype was counted only a few times. The J gene is TRBJ1-2, the V gene TRBV7-2, with D maybe TRBD1 (5 bases). Germline loops: CDR1 SGHTA, CDR2 FQGNSA. The CDR3 length is 15 residues. Trimming left V 5 bases short and J 5 bases short, with 18 bases between. In DNA form, the CDR3 reads TGTGCCAGCAGCCCCACTCGGGGACGGCCTTATGGCTACACCTTC. As protein: CASSPTRGRPYGYTF. The full variable domain, with the rest looked up from reference TRBV7-2 and TRBJ1-2, is GAGVSQSPSNKVTEKGKDVELRCDPISGHTALYWYRQSLGQGLEFLIYFQGNSAPDKSGLPSDRFSAERTGGSVSTLTIQRTQQEDSAVYLCASSPTRGRPYGYTFGSGTRLTVV.

Worth noting for this clonotype: A junction end diverges from the germline sequence, so it may reflect a read error. The V gene is TRBV5-5, the J gene TRBJ2-5, with TRBD2 matching 7 bases. The germline CDR1 and CDR2 sequences are SGHKS and YYEKEE (reference sequence). This CDR3 is built from 15 residues. CDR3 nucleotide sequence: TGTACCAGCAGCCTGCCAGCGGGGAATCCGGAGACCCAGTACTTC. It specifies CTSSLPAGNPETQYF. Filled out from reference TRBV5-5 and TRBJ2-5, the complete variable domain reads DAGVTQSPTHLIKTRGQQVTLRCSPISGHKSVSWYQQVLGQGPQFIFQYYEKEERGRGNFPDRFSARQFPNYSSELNVNALLLGDSALYLCTSSLPAGNPETQYFGPGTRLLVL.

In this sample, this clonotype turned up many times. The CDR3, as DNA: TGCGCCAGCAGCCGGGGACAGGCGGCAAAAGATACGCAGTATTTT. Residues: CASSRGQAAKDTQYF. This chain uses TRBV4-1 with TRBJ2-3; 8 positions agree with TRBD1. Germline V CDR1 and CDR2: MGHRA, YSYEKL. The junction had 8 bases not matched to a gene; V was cut back by 4 bases and J by 5 bases. The CDR3 is 15 amino acids.

This clonotype came up a few times. The V and J genes are TRBV24-1 and TRBJ2-5; 11 bases line up with TRBD2. V shed 4 bases and J 5 bases; nucleotides not matched to a gene: 5. From germline, CDR1 is KGHDR and CDR2 SFDVKD. The CDR3 runs to 15 residues. Here the CDR3 DNA reads TGTGCCACCAGTGACCGACTAGCGGGGAGGGAGACCCAGTACTTC. Its translation is CATSDRLAGRETQYF.

The chain joins TRBV12-3 or TRBV12-4 to TRBJ1-2; D ambiguous. This CDR3 contains 13 residues. The V end was cut by 6 bases, the J end by 4 bases, with 12 bases between. The CDR3 reads CASRRESPYGYTF. DNA for the CDR3: TGTGCCAGCAGGAGGGAGAGTCCCTATGGCTACACCTTC.

This clonotype has a count of ten or more. This rearrangement joins TRBV29-1 to TRBJ2-1; D might be TRBD1 (6 bases). The CDR3 is made up of 13 amino acids. CDR1 is SQVTM, CDR2 ANQGSEA, per germline. Trimming removed 4 bases from V and 7 bases from J, with 14 bases in between. The CDR3 region is CSVVLEQGNEQFF. In DNA, the CDR3 is TGCAGCGTTGTTCTAGAACAGGGTAATGAGCAGTTCTTC.

The rearrangement links TRBV5-5 to TRBJ1-1, with TRBD1 matching 7 bases. Germline V CDR1 and CDR2: SGHKS, YYEKEE (reference sequence). This CDR3 is built from 13 residues. V was pared by 4 bases and J by 6 bases, with 6 bases of the junction left unmatched. The chain's CDR3 is CASSNRGGSEAFF. The CDR3, as DNA: TGTGCCAGCAGCAACAGGGGAGGGTCTGAAGCTTTCTTT.

The chain couples TRBV11-3 to TRBJ1-6, with a weak D call TRBD1 (5 bases). The germline CDR1 and CDR2 sequences are SGHNT and YENEEA. Trimming pared 6 bases from V and 0 bases from J, leaving 12 bases between. The CDR3 spans 16 residues. CDR3 sequence: CASSTGGSSYNSPLHF. The DNA of the CDR3 is TGTGCCAGCAGTACGGGGGGTAGCTCCTATAATTCACCCCTCCACTTT.